Below, one T cell receptor (beta chain) is given with its context. Its target is not known. This entry comes from a study of regulatory T cells in long-lasting Graves disease. The CDR3 is 15 residues long. Germline CDR1 reads LNHDA; CDR2 reads SQIVND (reference sequence). The V gene lost 9 bases and the J gene lost 4 bases, with 19 bases spanning the gap. Time point indicated: newly diagnosed GD, antithyroid drugs for less than 3 months. The TCR library was prepared using RNA isolated from PBMCs. EDTA tubes collected roughly 10 milliliters of peripheral blood. Arm-PCR of CDR3 regions and iRepertoire HTBI primers were the basis on which TCR beta libraries were built. Using its own MiXCR run on the multiplex PCR reads, TCRdb lists one record per CDR3 protein. The table shows hundreds of thousands of distinct CDR3 sequences, with 15% to 20% occurring only once. Study-level findings and limits: Fewer public clonotypes were shared by new patients (approximately 970) than by persistent patients (about 2,500).

These same data were also listed under a study on T cells in Graves' hyperthyroidism and ophthalmopathy. Turning to that study: Most thyroid clonotypes expanded above 0.001 were also detected in blood.

This sequence was found in a woman in her 30s with Graves disease. The sample consisted of peripheral blood mononuclear cells (PBMCs), taken at new diagnosis, from a patient treated with antithyroid drugs. This chain connects TRBV19 to TRBJ1-5; tentatively, D is TRBD1 (5 bases). CDR3 in amino acids: CASGLGGVGNQPQHF. The CDR3 bases are TGTGCCAGCGGTCTGGGGGGTGTCGGTAATCAGCCCCAGCATTTT.